The entry that follows covers one TCR beta chain sequence. The repertoire was sequenced with immunoSEQ multiplex PCR; TCRdb's copy has only in-frame clones and lacks some. The table records about 69,000 clones, 84% of them present only once. The data originate from a study of control samples from healthy donors and cancer patients. The sequencing sample was made of PBMCs. The sequence derives from a woman aged 45-59 years with lung cancer.

In DNA, the CDR3 is TGTGCCAGCAGCTTGGGCAGCACCGCCCTCACAGATACGCAGTATTTT. It specifies CASSLGSTALTDTQYF. V gene TRBV5-4 combines with J gene TRBJ2-3; D is undetermined. V was clipped by 0 bases and J by 2 bases, with 13 bases between them. This CDR3 has 16 amino acids. Germline V gene lookup returns CDR1 SGHNT and CDR2 YYREEE (reference sequence). The complete variable domain, with remaining parts taken from reference TRBV5-4 and TRBJ2-3, reads ETGVTQSPTHLIKTRGQQVTLRCSSQSGHNTVSWYQQALGQGPQFIFQYYREEENGRGNFPPRFSGLQFPNYSSELNVNALELDDSALYLCASSLGSTALTDTQYFGPGTRLTVL.